A selection of T cell receptor beta chains follows, all from one sample in a study of T cells in narcolepsy. Here immunoSEQ multiplex PCR was the method, and the copy in TCRdb shows in-frame clones only, minus some. The repertoire holds about 33,000 clones, with 84% as singletons. Sequenced: CD45RA- memory CD4+ T cells from PBMCs. Receptors originate from a human donor with narcolepsy. CDR3s include the opening cysteine and the closing phenylalanine or tryptophan. The D gene is left open where the match is weak. Not every row has a clone size; where given, it reads once, few, many or a size class.

J	size	V	D	CDR3	DNA
TRBJ1-4	-	TRBV6-1	TRBD1	CASSVTRTGLFF	TGTGCCAGCAGTGTAACACGGACAGGACTGTTTTTT
TRBJ1-2	-	TRBV29-1	-	CSACLSPGTPSNYGYTF	TGCAGCGCCTGCTTGAGTCCTGGGACCCCATCAAACTATGGCTACACCTTC
TRBJ1-3	-	TRBV5-6	-	CASSLGEVRRSGNTIYF	TGTGCCAGCAGCTTGGGAGAGGTCCGCCGCTCTGGAAACACCATATATTTT
TRBJ1-6	-	TRBV5-1	TRBD1	CASSSTGEKFSPLHF	TGCGCCAGCAGCTCGACAGGGGAAAAGTTTTCACCCCTCCACTTT
TRBJ1-1	-	TRBV28	-	CASSPGHLNTEAFF	TGTGCCAGCAGTCCCGGACACCTGAACACTGAAGCTTTCTTT
TRBJ1-2	-	TRBV10-2	-	CASSLGNYGYTF	TGCGCCAGCAGTCTAGGGAACTATGGCTACACCTTC
TRBJ2-1	-	TRBV2	TRBD2	CASSENSGGLSYNEQFF	TGTGCCAGCAGTGAAAATAGCGGGGGCCTCTCCTACAATGAGCAGTTCTTC
TRBJ1-4	once	TRBV7-2	-	CASSAGLSGNEKLFF	TGTGCCAGCAGCGCCGGACTCAGCGGCAATGAAAAACTGTTTTTT
TRBJ1-4	-	TRBV11-2	-	CASSPHRGTNEKLFF	TGTGCCAGCAGCCCACATCGCGGGACAAATGAAAAACTGTTTTTT
TRBJ1-2	-	TRBV10-3	-	CAISVLSQGIGGYTF	TGTGCCATCAGCGTCCTCAGTCAGGGGATAGGCGGCTACACCTTC
TRBJ2-7	-	TRBV6-6	TRBD2	CASSFLTSGGREQYF	TGTGCCAGCAGCTTCCTGACTAGCGGGGGGCGCGAGCAGTACTTC
TRBJ2-1	-	TRBV11-1	-	CASSLGKYNEQFF	TGTGCCAGCAGCTTAGGCAAATACAATGAGCAGTTCTTC
TRBJ1-5	-	TRBV19	TRBD1	CASSIGQGAISNQPQHF	TGTGCCAGTAGTATAGGACAGGGGGCGATTAGCAATCAGCCCCAGCATTTT
TRBJ1-2	-	TRBV9	-	CASSVASGEYGGYTF	TGTGCCAGCAGCGTAGCTTCAGGCGAGTATGGAGGCTACACCTTC
TRBJ1-2	once	TRBV4-1	TRBD1	CASSQGAGGSYGYTF	TGCGCCAGCAGCCAAGGTGCAGGGGGCAGCTATGGCTACACCTTC
TRBJ2-1	-	TRBV7-2	-	CASSLVWGEYNEQFF	TGTGCCAGCAGCTTAGTGTGGGGAGAGTACAATGAGCAGTTCTTC
TRBJ2-1	-	TRBV2	TRBD1	CASSPDRGTYNEQFF	TGTGCCAGCAGTCCCGACAGGGGGACATACAATGAGCAGTTCTTC
TRBJ2-3	-	TRBV9	TRBD2	CASSVVGSGGPTDTQYF	TGTGCCAGCAGCGTAGTCGGTAGCGGGGGGCCCACAGATACGCAGTATTTT
TRBJ2-6	once	TRBV5-4	TRBD1	CASRGQGTGANVLTF	TGTGCCAGCAGGGGACAGGGGACTGGGGCCAACGTCCTGACTTTC
TRBJ1-4	-	TRBV2	-	CASKYQGNEKLFF	TGTGCCAGCAAGTACCAGGGGAATGAAAAACTGTTTTTT
TRBJ1-6	-	TRBV19	-	CASKRAEGGSPLHF	TGTGCCAGTAAACGGGCTGAGGGGGGCTCACCCCTCCACTTT
TRBJ1-4	-	TRBV19	-	CASTYSATATNEKLFF	TGTGCCAGTACATATAGTGCCACCGCAACTAATGAAAAACTGTTTTTT
TRBJ2-1	-	TRBV27	TRBD1	CASSSRGHEQFF	TGTGCCAGCAGTTCAAGGGGGCATGAGCAGTTCTTC
TRBJ1-5	once	TRBV15	-	CATSRGRQNSNQPQHF	TGTGCCACCAGCAGAGGAAGGCAGAATAGCAATCAGCCCCAGCATTTT
TRBJ1-5	-	TRBV7-6	-	CASSLINQPQHF	TGTGCCAGCAGCTTAATAAATCAGCCCCAGCATTTT
TRBJ1-6	-	TRBV19	TRBD1	CASSTTAGQGGNSPLHF	TGTGCCAGTAGTACGACCGCGGGACAGGGAGGAAATTCACCCCTCCACTTT
TRBJ2-5	-	TRBV7-7	TRBD2	CASSLGSSGQETQYF	TGTGCTAGCAGCTTAGGTTCTAGCGGGCAAGAGACCCAGTACTTC
TRBJ2-3	once	TRBV18	TRBD2	CASSPPSGGLTDTQYF	TGTGCCAGCTCACCACCCAGCGGGGGGCTCACAGATACGCAGTATTTT
TRBJ1-2	-	TRBV6-1	-	CASSETRGIGYTF	TGTGCCAGCAGTGAAACCAGGGGCATTGGCTACACCTTC
TRBJ2-5	-	TRBV30	-	CAWGPGDSLIETQYF	TGTGCCTGGGGCCCCGGGGACTCCCTGATAGAGACCCAGTACTTC
TRBJ2-7	-	TRBV5-1	-	CASREDSYEQYF	TGCGCCAGCCGGGAAGACTCCTACGAGCAGTACTTC
TRBJ1-2	once	TRBV11-2	-	CASSLPGTFYGYTF	TGTGCCAGCAGTTTACCGGGGACCTTCTATGGCTACACCTTC
TRBJ1-5	few	TRBV19	-	CASSTSVSQPQHF	TGTGCCAGTAGTACCAGTGTTTCCCAGCCCCAGCATTTT
TRBJ1-1	-	TRBV6-6	-	CASSFGGVNTEAFF	TGTGCCAGCAGTTTTGGGGGGGTGAACACTGAAGCTTTCTTT
TRBJ2-2	-	TRBV11-2	-	CASSPSQGYTGELFF	TGTGCCAGCAGCCCCTCTCAGGGGTACACCGGGGAGCTGTTTTTT
TRBJ2-7	-	TRBV28	TRBD2	CASSLAPRLGGESIRDFLSYEQYF	TGTGCCAGCAGTTTAGCCCCCCGGCTGGGGGGGGAATCTATCCGGGACTTCCTTTCCTACGAGCAGTACTTC
TRBJ1-1	-	TRBV5-1	-	CASSLFGQVGNTEAFF	TGCGCCAGCAGCTTGTTCGGCCAGGTCGGCAACACTGAAGCTTTCTTT
TRBJ2-5	-	TRBV30	-	CAWSSPHETQYF	TGTGCCTGGAGTTCGCCACACGAGACCCAGTACTTC
TRBJ1-2	-	TRBV18	TRBD1	CASSPEGQGAGYTF	TGTGCCAGCTCACCAGAGGGACAGGGGGCTGGCTACACCTTC
TRBJ2-5	-	TRBV5-4	TRBD2	CASSSGGGFQETQYF	TGTGCCAGCAGCTCGGGGGGAGGGTTCCAAGAGACCCAGTACTTC
TRBJ2-5	-	TRBV4-3	-	CASSQLGETQYF	TGCGCCAGCAGCCAGCTCGGGGAGACCCAGTACTTC
TRBJ1-4	few	TRBV5-1	-	CASSPGGTNEKLFF	TGCGCCAGCAGCCCCGGGGGCACTAATGAAAAACTGTTTTTT
TRBJ1-2	-	TRBV28	TRBD1	CASSEGGGNYGYTF	TGTGCCAGCAGCGAGGGAGGGGGCAACTATGGCTACACCTTC
TRBJ1-1	-	TRBV28	TRBD1	CASSPRSQTGSTEAFF	TGTGCCAGCAGTCCCCGATCCCAGACAGGGAGCACTGAAGCTTTCTTT
TRBJ2-5	-	TRBV7-7	-	CASSLDLGRTQYF	TGTGCTAGCAGCTTAGACTTGGGGCGGACCCAGTACTTC
TRBJ2-7	few	TRBV27	-	CASSLSGRHEQYF	TGTGCCAGCAGTTTATCAGGCCGGCACGAGCAGTACTTC
TRBJ1-5	-	TRBV5-1	-	CASSLEPGNQPQHF	TGCGCCAGCAGCTTGGAGCCAGGCAATCAGCCCCAGCATTTT
TRBJ1-4	-	TRBV5-8	-	CASRSTNEKLFF	TGTGCCAGCAGGTCAACTAATGAAAAACTGTTTTTT
TRBJ2-3	once	TRBV7-3	-	CASSTYTDTQYF	TGTGCCAGCAGCACCTACACAGATACGCAGTATTTT
TRBJ1-3	-	TRBV2	TRBD1	CASSRDRGSGNTIYF	TGTGCCAGCAGTCGGGACAGGGGGTCGGGAAACACCATATATTTT
TRBJ1-5	-	TRBV7-9	-	CASSSTGMAIQPQHF	TGTGCCAGCAGCTCAACAGGGATGGCAATACAGCCCCAGCATTTT
TRBJ2-2	-	TRBV4-2	TRBD2	CASSQDSRLAGDTGELFF	TGTGCCAGCAGCCAAGATAGCCGTCTAGCGGGGGACACCGGGGAGCTGTTTTTT
TRBJ2-5	-	TRBV7-9	-	CASSPYRSQETQYF	TGTGCCAGCAGCCCGTACAGAAGCCAAGAGACCCAGTACTTC
TRBJ1-5	-	TRBV5-5	-	CASSPYTDGLPQHF	TGTGCCAGCAGCCCGTACACGGACGGGCTGCCCCAGCATTTT